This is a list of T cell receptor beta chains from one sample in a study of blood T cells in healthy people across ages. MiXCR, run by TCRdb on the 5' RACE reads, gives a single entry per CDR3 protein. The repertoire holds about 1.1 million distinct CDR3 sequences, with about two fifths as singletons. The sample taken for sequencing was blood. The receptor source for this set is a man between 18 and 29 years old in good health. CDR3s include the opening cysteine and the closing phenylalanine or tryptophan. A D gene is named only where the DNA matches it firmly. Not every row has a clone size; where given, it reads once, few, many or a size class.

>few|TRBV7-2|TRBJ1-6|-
CASSLGPGYSYNSPLHF
TGTGCCAGCAGCTTAGGACCGGGATACTCCTATAATTCACCCCTCCACTTT
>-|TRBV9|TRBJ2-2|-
CASRPHDTGELFF
TGTGCCAGCCGACCTCACGACACCGGGGAGCTGTTTTTT
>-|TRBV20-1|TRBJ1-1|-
CSARRTAANTEAFF
TGCAGTGCTCGAAGGACAGCCGCAAACACTGAAGCTTTCTTT
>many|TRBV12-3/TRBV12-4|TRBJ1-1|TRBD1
CASSLLQGVNTEAFF
TGTGCCAGCAGTCTCCTACAGGGGGTGAACACTGAAGCTTTCTTT
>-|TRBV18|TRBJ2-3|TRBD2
CASSRYPSGGTDTQYF
TGTGCCAGCTCACGTTATCCTAGCGGGGGTACAGATACGCAGTATTTT
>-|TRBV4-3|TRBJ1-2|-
CASSQDSSRGTGGVNGYTF
TGCGCCAGCAGCCAAGATTCGTCGAGGGGCACTGGGGGAGTGAATGGCTACACCTTC
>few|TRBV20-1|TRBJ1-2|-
CSATRPGVYGYTF
TGCAGTGCGACTAGGCCAGGGGTCTATGGCTACACCTTC
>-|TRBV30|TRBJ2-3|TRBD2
CAWSTSGSTDTQYF
TGTGCCTGGAGCACTAGCGGGAGCACAGATACGCAGTATTTT
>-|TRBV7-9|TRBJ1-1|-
CASSPGSSEAFF
TGTGCCAGCAGCCCCGGCAGTAGTGAAGCTTTCTTT
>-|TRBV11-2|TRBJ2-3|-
CASSGNMGERDTQYF
TGTGCCAGCAGCGGAAATATGGGGGAGAGGGATACGCAGTATTTT
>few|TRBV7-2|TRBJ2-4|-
CASSLDRTLAKNIQYF
TGTGCCAGCAGCTTAGACAGAACACTAGCCAAAAACATTCAGTACTTC
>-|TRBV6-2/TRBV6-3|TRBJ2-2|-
CASSPPAIRNTGELFF
TGTGCCAGCAGCCCCCCGGCTATCAGGAACACCGGGGAGCTGTTTTTT
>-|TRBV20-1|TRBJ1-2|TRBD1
CSARDQARQGASYGYTF
TGCAGTGCTAGAGATCAGGCTCGACAGGGGGCGAGCTATGGCTACACCTTC
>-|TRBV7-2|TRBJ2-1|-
CASSLDVGGNEQFF
TGTGCCAGCAGCTTAGACGTAGGGGGCAATGAGCAGTTCTTC
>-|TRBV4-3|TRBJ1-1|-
CASSQSRYEAFF
TGCGCCAGCAGCCAGAGCCGCTATGAAGCTTTCTTT
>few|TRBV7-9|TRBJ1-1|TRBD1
CASSQGQGARVTEAFF
TGTGCCAGCAGCCAAGGACAGGGGGCGAGGGTGACTGAAGCTTTCTTT
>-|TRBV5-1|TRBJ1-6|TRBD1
CASSTRDSYNSPLHF
TGCGCCAGCAGCACCAGGGACAGCTATAATTCACCCCTCCACTTT
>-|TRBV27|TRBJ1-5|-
CASSLSGLYSNQPQHF
TGTGCCAGCAGTTTATCTGGATTATATAGCAATCAGCCCCAGCATTTT
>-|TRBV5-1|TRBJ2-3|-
CASREGADTQYF
TGCGCCAGCAGAGAAGGCGCAGATACGCAGTATTTT
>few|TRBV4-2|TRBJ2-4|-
CASSQNGNIQYF
TGTGCCAGCAGCCAGAATGGGAACATTCAGTACTTC
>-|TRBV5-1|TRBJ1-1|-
CASSLLLVGENTEAFF
TGCGCCAGCAGCTTGCTATTGGTGGGGGAGAACACTGAAGCTTTCTTT
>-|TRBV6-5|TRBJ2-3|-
CASRSNPGDTQYF
TGTGCCAGCAGATCAAACCCGGGGGATACGCAGTATTTT
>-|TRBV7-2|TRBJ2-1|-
CASSLEGRRTDEQFF
TGTGCCAGCAGCTTAGAAGGCAGGCGGACGGATGAGCAGTTCTTC
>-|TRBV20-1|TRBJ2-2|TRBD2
CSARHRGGLAGSGELFF
TGCAGTGCTAGACACCGGGGGGGACTAGCGGGATCCGGGGAGCTGTTTTTT
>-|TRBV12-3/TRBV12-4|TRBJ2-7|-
CASSFSGQGSYNEQYF
TGTGCCAGCAGTTTTTCGGGGCAGGGTTCCTACAATGAGCAGTACTTC
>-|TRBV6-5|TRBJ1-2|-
CASSYYGASYGYTF
TGTGCCAGCAGTTACTACGGGGCTAGCTATGGCTACACCTTC
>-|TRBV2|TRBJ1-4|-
CASSENREKLFF
TGTGCCAGCAGTGAAAATCGGGAAAAACTGTTTTTT
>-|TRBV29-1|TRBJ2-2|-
CSVGEKDGELFF
TGCAGCGTCGGGGAGAAGGACGGGGAGCTGTTTTTT
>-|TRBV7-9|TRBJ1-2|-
CASSLYVLSSPTRNYGYTF
TGTGCCAGCAGCTTATACGTTCTGAGTTCCCCTACACGAAACTATGGCTACACCTTC
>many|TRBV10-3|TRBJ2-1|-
CAISAATGMYNEQFF
TGTGCCATCAGTGCCGCCACGGGTATGTACAATGAGCAGTTCTTC
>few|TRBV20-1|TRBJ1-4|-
CSAGAGTTTTNEKLFF
TGCAGTGCGGGAGCAGGGACAACAACAACTAATGAAAAACTGTTTTTT
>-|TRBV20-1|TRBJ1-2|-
CSSRDLGRVDYGYTF
TGCAGTTCTAGAGATCTGGGCAGGGTAGACTATGGCTACACCTTC
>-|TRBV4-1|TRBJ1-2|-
CASSQVGRRPGVYGYTF
TGCGCCAGCAGCCAAGTCGGTCGACGGCCGGGCGTGTATGGCTACACCTTC
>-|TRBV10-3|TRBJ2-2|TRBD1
CAILPSRGPGTGELFF
TGTGCCATCTTACCCTCTAGGGGGCCGGGGACCGGGGAGCTGTTTTTT
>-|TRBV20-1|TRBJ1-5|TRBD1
CSARENRGQGGPQHF
TGCAGTGCTAGAGAAAACAGGGGGCAGGGAGGGCCCCAGCATTTT
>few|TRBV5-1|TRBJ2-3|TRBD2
CASSILAGADTQYF
TGCGCCAGCAGCATACTAGCGGGGGCAGATACGCAGTATTTT
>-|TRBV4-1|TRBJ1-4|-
CASSQPAAVSRKLFF
TGCGCCAGCAGCCAACCGGCGGCAGTCTCGAGAAAACTGTTTTTT